The clone carrying this T cell receptor beta chain was observed many times. Its antigen is as yet unknown. With a J-beta primer mix and a sample-barcoded 5' primer, a second PCR ran about 7 to 12 cycles. Using its own MiXCR run on the 5' RACE reads, TCRdb lists one record per CDR3 protein. The profile shows 650,000 or so distinct CDR3 sequences, 45% to 60% of them singletons. These data come from a study of blood T cells in healthy people across ages. The authors drew around 9.3 milliliters of peripheral blood from each donor. Each sample used at least 6 million PBMCs. The CDR3 length is 14 residues. V lost 5 bases, J lost 4 bases, and 12 bases lay in between. Whole-study results and caveats: Getting older went along with TCR beta diversity per million T cells dropping roughly linearly.

This chain links TRBV12-3 or TRBV12-4 with TRBJ2-1, with D possibly being TRBD1 (6 bases). The sample taken for sequencing was blood. This receptor was taken from a woman aged 80 or over in good health. CDR3 amino acids: CASSVPGQYNEQFF. The CDR3 DNA reads as TGTGCCAGCAGTGTGCCCGGACAGTACAATGAGCAGTTCTTC.